These T cell receptor beta chains were read from a single sample in a study of blood T cells in healthy people across ages. Using its own MiXCR run on the 5' RACE reads, TCRdb lists one record per CDR3 protein. The sample has 2 million or so distinct CDR3 sequences, around 50% seen once. Sample: blood. These TCRs come from a middle-aged woman in good health. Both conserved end residues are part of each CDR3. D genes are given only for firm matches. Clone size appears in some rows only: once, few, many, or a class for an expanded clone.

D gene	clone size	V gene	J gene	CDR3 DNA	CDR3 protein
NA	many	TRBV6-6	TRBJ2-5	TGTGCCAGCAGTTATAGCGGATCCCAAGAGACCCAGTACTTC	CASSYSGSQETQYF
NA	NA	TRBV6-2/TRBV6-3	TRBJ2-7	TGTGCCAGCAGCTACCGCCGGGAGATTTCCGAGCAGTACTTC	CASSYRREISEQYF
TRBD1	NA	TRBV27	TRBJ1-2	TGTGCCAGCAGTTTATTAATGAGACAGGGGACAGGAGGCTACACCTTC	CASSLLMRQGTGGYTF
NA	few	TRBV20-1	TRBJ2-1	TGCAGTGCTAGATTTTGGAAGGGAACCTACAATGAGCAGTTCTTC	CSARFWKGTYNEQFF
NA	NA	TRBV5-6	TRBJ2-1	TGTGCCAGCAGCTCCTCCGAGGAGGGGGCAGTCTACAATGGGCAGTTCTTC	CASSSSEEGAVYNGQFF
NA	NA	TRBV2	TRBJ1-4	TGTGCCAGCACTCGAAGGGCTACACTGATTAATGAAAAACTGTTTTTT	CASTRRATLINEKLFF
NA	few	TRBV2	TRBJ2-7	TGTGCCAGCAGCCCCACAGGTTTCGAGCAGTACTTC	CASSPTGFEQYF
NA	few	TRBV27	TRBJ2-1	TGTGCCAGCAGTTTTACTAGTAGCAATGAGCAGTTCTTC	CASSFTSSNEQFF
NA	NA	TRBV9	TRBJ1-6	TGTGCCAGCAGCGTGGCCGGGGAAAATTCACCCCTCCACTTT	CASSVAGENSPLHF
TRBD1	NA	TRBV27	TRBJ2-7	TGTGCCAGCAGGCCCCTTACCGGGACAGGGGACGAATACGAGCAGTACTTC	CASRPLTGTGDEYEQYF
NA	NA	TRBV6-6	TRBJ1-6	TGTGCCGGCAGTTACTCGGGGAGTTCACCCCTCCACTTT	CAGSYSGSSPLHF
NA	NA	TRBV5-1	TRBJ2-3	TGCGCCAGTAGGGACGGGCGCACAGATACGCAGTATTTT	CASRDGRTDTQYF
NA	once	TRBV12-3/TRBV12-4	TRBJ1-1	TGTGCCAGCAGTCGAACTCCGGGCCACACTGAAGCTTTCTTT	CASSRTPGHTEAFF
NA	NA	TRBV6-6	TRBJ1-5	TGTGCCAGCAGTTACTCGACTGAGCCCCAGCATTTT	CASSYSTEPQHF
NA	NA	TRBV15	TRBJ1-2	TGTGCCACCAGCAGAGGAATTTCGGCTTCATATGGCTACACCTTC	CATSRGISASYGYTF
TRBD2	few	TRBV4-3	TRBJ2-1	TGCGCCAGCAGCCAAGATCCCAGCGGGGGGGCGAGCAATGAGCAGTTCTTC	CASSQDPSGGASNEQFF
NA	NA	TRBV7-7	TRBJ2-5	TGTGCTAGCAGCGGAGGGGTCGGGGGAACTCAAGAGACCCAGTACTTC	CASSGGVGGTQETQYF
NA	NA	TRBV20-1	TRBJ2-7	TGCAGTGCCAGGCGGCCCACGAGCTCCTACGAGCAGTACTTC	CSARRPTSSYEQYF
NA	NA	TRBV24-1	TRBJ2-5	TGTGCCACCAGTGACAACGGCCGCCCGGGGAGCCAGTACTTC	CATSDNGRPGSQYF
NA	NA	TRBV7-9	TRBJ2-3	TGTGCCAGCAGCTCATACGTTTCAGGCGCATTCGGAACAGATACGCAGTATTTT	CASSSYVSGAFGTDTQYF